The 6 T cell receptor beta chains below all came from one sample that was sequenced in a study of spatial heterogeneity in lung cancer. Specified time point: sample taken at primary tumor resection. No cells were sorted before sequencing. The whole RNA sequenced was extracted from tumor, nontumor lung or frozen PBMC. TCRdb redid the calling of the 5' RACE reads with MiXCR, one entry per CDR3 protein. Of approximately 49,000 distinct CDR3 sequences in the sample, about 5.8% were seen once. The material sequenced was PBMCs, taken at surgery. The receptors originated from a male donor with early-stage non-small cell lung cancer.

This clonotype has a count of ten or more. This CDR3 is CASTPSWHNEQFF. The CDR3 DNA follows: TGTGCCAGCACCCCCTCGTGGCACAATGAGCAGTTCTTC. The chain combines TRBV12-3 or TRBV12-4 with TRBJ2-1; no definite D call. V shed 7 bases and J shed 5 bases, with 12 bases lying between them. This CDR3 has 13 amino acids.

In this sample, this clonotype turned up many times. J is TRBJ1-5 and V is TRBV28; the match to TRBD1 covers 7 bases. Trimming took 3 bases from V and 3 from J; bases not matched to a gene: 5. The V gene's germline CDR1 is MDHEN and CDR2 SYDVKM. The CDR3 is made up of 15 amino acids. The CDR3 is CASSFPGQLNQPQHF. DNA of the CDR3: TGTGCCAGCAGTTTCCCGGGACAGCTCAATCAGCCCCAGCATTTT.

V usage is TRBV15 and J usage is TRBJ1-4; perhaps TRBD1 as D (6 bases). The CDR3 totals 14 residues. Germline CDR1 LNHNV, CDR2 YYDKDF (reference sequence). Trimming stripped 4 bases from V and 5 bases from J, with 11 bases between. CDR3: CATSTDRANEKLFF. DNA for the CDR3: TGTGCCACCAGCACGGACAGAGCAAATGAAAAACTGTTTTTT.

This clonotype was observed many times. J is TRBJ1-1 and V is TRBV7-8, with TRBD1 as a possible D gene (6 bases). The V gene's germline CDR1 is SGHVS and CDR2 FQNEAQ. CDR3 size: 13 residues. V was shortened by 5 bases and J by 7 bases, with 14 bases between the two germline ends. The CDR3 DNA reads TGTGCCAGCAGCAGTACAGGGTTCGGTGAAGCTTTCTTT. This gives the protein CASSSTGFGEAFF.

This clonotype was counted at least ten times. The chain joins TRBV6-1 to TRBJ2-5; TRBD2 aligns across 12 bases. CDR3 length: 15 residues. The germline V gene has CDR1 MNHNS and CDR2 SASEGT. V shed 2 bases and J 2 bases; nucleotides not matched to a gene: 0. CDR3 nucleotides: TGTGCCAGCAGTGAACTAGCGGGAGGGCAAGAGACCCAGTACTTC. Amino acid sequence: CASSELAGGQETQYF.

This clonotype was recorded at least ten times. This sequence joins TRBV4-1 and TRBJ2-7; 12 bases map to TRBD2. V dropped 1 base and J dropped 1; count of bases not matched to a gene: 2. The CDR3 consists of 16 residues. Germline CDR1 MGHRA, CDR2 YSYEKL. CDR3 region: CASSQALAGGSYEQYF. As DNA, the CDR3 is TGCGCCAGCAGCCAAGCCCTAGCGGGAGGGTCCTACGAGCAGTACTTC.